The source of this TCR beta chain is a study of OX40 agonist ivuxolimab in advanced cancers. Study-level findings and limits: Expanded peripheral T cells had an undetermined antigen specificity.

Clones were read by immunoSEQ multiplex PCR, and TCRdb kept only the in-frame ones, dropping some. The sample has approximately 91,000 clones; more than 70% are singletons. A remark on this clone: Its antigen remains unknown.

Germline-derived CDR1 and CDR2 are SNHLY and FYNNEI. V lost 5 bases to trimming and J lost 2 bases; unmatched junction nucleotides: 6. The CDR3 spans 15 residues. The TCR sequence derives from an adult with an advanced solid tumor such as melanoma, head and neck, liver or kidney cancer. This chain uses TRBV2 with TRBJ1-5; 7 bases line up with TRBD1. The source material was CD4+ or CD8+ T cells sorted from blood, sampled in a trial of the OX40 agonist ivuxolimab. In DNA, the CDR3 is TGTGCCAGCAGTAGCGACAGGGTCGGCAATCAGCCCCAGCATTTT. Its translation is CASSSDRVGNQPQHF.